The subject of this entry is one T cell receptor (beta chain). Its antigen is not known. Generated by immunoSEQ multiplex PCR, the TCRdb table keeps only in-frame clones and is missing some. The data contain roughly 120,000 clones, about 92% of them seen just once; the ten biggest clones take up around 5%. This specimen comes from a study of T cell responses to AZD1222 COVID-19 vaccine. Findings and caveats of the study: Baseline testing showed seropositivity in only a handful of AZD1222 recipients.

V was shortened by 5 bases and J by 6 bases, with 17 bases between the two germline ends. Germline V CDR1 and CDR2: LGHNA, YSLEER. The CDR3 extends over 15 amino acids. Sequences were derived from peripheral blood, sampled 28 days after the second AZD1222 dose. The chain uses TRBV4-3 and TRBJ2-1, with D perhaps TRBD2 (5 bases). The clonotype originates from an adult who received the AZD1222 COVID-19 vaccine. CDR3 sequence: CASSEIWGVGNEQFF. The DNA of the CDR3 is TGCGCCAGCAGCGAAATTTGGGGAGTCGGCAATGAGCAGTTCTTC.